The rows below give T cell receptor beta chains drawn from one sample of a study of control samples from healthy donors and cancer patients. TCRdb keeps only in-frame clones here, not all; method: immunoSEQ multiplex PCR. The table has hundreds of thousands of clones, over 75% seen once. The sequencing sample was made of PBMCs. The receptors shown here come from a woman aged 55-75 years with lung cancer. Each CDR3 is given with its conserved first and last residue. The D gene is left open where the match is weak. Size is omitted from some rows. Given values are once, few, many or a class for expanded clones.

TRBV7-9,TRBD1,NA,TRBJ2-3,TGTGCCAGCAGCTTAGCCCGGACAGGGGAGAACACAGATACGCAGTATTTT,CASSLARTGENTDTQYF
TRBV5-1,TRBD1,NA,TRBJ1-1,TGCGCCAGCAGCCCGGGACAGGGGGAAGCTTTCTTT,CASSPGQGEAFF
TRBV18,TRBD1,NA,TRBJ2-5,TGTGCCAGCTCCCCGCTTACAGGGGTCGAGACCCAGTACTTC,CASSPLTGVETQYF
TRBV2,TRBD1,NA,TRBJ1-1,TGTGCCAGCAGTCGACAGGGTAGGGACACTGAAGCTTTCTTT,CASSRQGRDTEAFF
TRBV14,NA,NA,TRBJ2-2,TGTGCCAGCAGCCAACAGGGAAACACCGGGGAGCTGTTTTTT,CASSQQGNTGELFF
TRBV5-1,TRBD1,NA,TRBJ1-5,TGCGCCAGCAGCTTGAGGGGGCAAGATGAGCCCCAGCATTTT,CASSLRGQDEPQHF
TRBV7-9,NA,few,TRBJ1-6,TGTGCCAGCAGCTCCCGTATATCCGACGGAGGCGGCTATAATTCACCCCTCCACTTT,CASSSRISDGGGYNSPLHF
TRBV5-1,NA,few,TRBJ2-7,TGCGCCAGCAGCTCCCGGCGAGAATACGAGCAGTACTTC,CASSSRREYEQYF
TRBV19,NA,NA,TRBJ1-2,TGTGCCAGTAGTATCAGGATGAATTCTAACTATGGCTACACCTTC,CASSIRMNSNYGYTF
TRBV7-9,NA,few,TRBJ1-1,TGTGCCAGCAGCTTATCAACCGCGGGGACTGAAGCTTTCTTT,CASSLSTAGTEAFF
TRBV3-1/TRBV3-2,NA,NA,TRBJ2-7,TGTGCCAGCAGCCAAGTCTTCCACGAGCAGTACTTC,CASSQVFHEQYF
TRBV5-8,NA,NA,TRBJ1-1,TGTGCCAGCAACACGGTAATGGTTCCTGAAGCTTTCTTT,CASNTVMVPEAFF
TRBV6-4,NA,NA,TRBJ1-3,TGTGCCAGCAGTGACTGCGAGTACTCTGGAAACACCATATATTTT,CASSDCEYSGNTIYF
TRBV4-1,TRBD1,NA,TRBJ2-3,TGCGCCAGCAGCCAGGCCAGTGGCTGGACAGGGGGCACAGATACGCAGTATTTT,CASSQASGWTGGTDTQYF
TRBV24-1,TRBD1,NA,TRBJ2-1,TGTGCCACCAGTGATCCGGGACAGGGCTACAATGAGCAGTTCTTC,CATSDPGQGYNEQFF
TRBV5-5,TRBD1,NA,TRBJ2-2,TGTGCCAGCAGCTTCGGACAGGGCGGAACCGGGGAGCTGTTTTTT,CASSFGQGGTGELFF
TRBV11-3,NA,NA,TRBJ2-7,TGTGCCAGCAGCTTAGGAGGTGACTCCTACGAGCAGTACTTC,CASSLGGDSYEQYF
TRBV28,TRBD1,few,TRBJ1-2,TGTGCCAGCAGTCTTCTCCCGGGACAGGGATCCGGTGGCTACACCTTC,CASSLLPGQGSGGYTF
TRBV19,NA,few,TRBJ2-7,TGTGCCAGCAACTCCGGCCCACCATACGAGCAGTACTTC,CASNSGPPYEQYF
TRBV2,TRBD2,NA,TRBJ2-7,TGTGCCAGCAGTCCTAGCGGGATATCCGAGCAGTACTTC,CASSPSGISEQYF
TRBV12-3/TRBV12-4,NA,NA,TRBJ1-6,TGTGCCAGCAGTTACGTGAATTCACCCCTCCACTTT,CASSYVNSPLHF
TRBV6-5,TRBD1,NA,TRBJ1-1,TGTGCCAGCAGGCGGGGACAGGACACTGAAGCTTTCTTT,CASRRGQDTEAFF
TRBV5-8,TRBD1,NA,TRBJ2-1,TGTGCCGGGGGCAGGGGGTCTGATGAGCAGTTCTTC,CAGGRGSDEQFF
TRBV3-1/TRBV3-2,TRBD2,NA,TRBJ2-3,TGTGCCAGCAGCCAGTCCGCGAGCGGGGGGGCGCATTTT,CASSQSASGGAHF
TRBV3-1/TRBV3-2,NA,NA,TRBJ2-5,TGTGCCAGCAGCCAACGCGACAGAGAGACCCAGTACTTC,CASSQRDRETQYF
TRBV10-3,NA,NA,TRBJ1-5,TGTGCCATCAGTGACGGGGATGGACCCCAGCATTTT,CAISDGDGPQHF
TRBV18,NA,NA,TRBJ1-1,TGTGCCAGCTCACCAAGGGGGAACACTGAAGCTTTCTTT,CASSPRGNTEAFF
TRBV2,NA,few,TRBJ1-2,TGTGCCAGCAGGGCGAACAGTAACTATGGCTACACCTTC,CASRANSNYGYTF
TRBV5-1,NA,NA,TRBJ1-1,TGCGCCAGCAGCTTCTCCGCGGGGGACACTGAAGCTTTCTTT,CASSFSAGDTEAFF
TRBV4-2,NA,NA,TRBJ2-5,TGTGCCAGCAGCCAAGAGCCGACGGGGGCCCTGGGGGAGACCCAGTACTTC,CASSQEPTGALGETQYF
TRBV5-1,NA,few,TRBJ1-3,TGCGCCAGCGGCACCTTCTCTGGAAACACCATATATTTT,CASGTFSGNTIYF
TRBV5-1,NA,NA,TRBJ2-2,TGCGCCAGCAGCAAAACCCCAGGCGGTGCTACGAACACCGGGGAGCTGTTTTTT,CASSKTPGGATNTGELFF
TRBV7-3,NA,NA,TRBJ2-2,TGTGCCAGCAGCTTAGGAAGGGGCCGGACCGGGGAGCTGTTTTTT,CASSLGRGRTGELFF
TRBV9,NA,NA,TRBJ2-2,TGTGCCAGCAGCGTAGGGAGCTCCGGCGGGGAGCTGTTTTTT,CASSVGSSGGELFF
TRBV3-1/TRBV3-2,NA,NA,TRBJ1-3,TGTGCCAGCAGCCCAGGGACGATGAGCTCTGGAAACACCATATATTTT,CASSPGTMSSGNTIYF
TRBV7-3,TRBD1,NA,TRBJ1-1,TGTGCCAGCAGCTTAACGCTTCTCGGACAGGGGGCTGACACTGAAGCTTTCTTT,CASSLTLLGQGADTEAFF
TRBV5-1,NA,NA,TRBJ2-7,TGCGCCAGCAGCCGAGGGGGGTGGCAGGAAGCCTACGAGCAGTACTTC,CASSRGGWQEAYEQYF
TRBV5-4,NA,NA,TRBJ2-5,TGTGCCAGCAGCTTGGTTACGGAGGGAGAGACCCAGTACTTC,CASSLVTEGETQYF
TRBV7-8,NA,NA,TRBJ1-5,TGTGCCAGCAGCTTAATGGGGCAGACTAGCAATCAGCCCCAGCATTTT,CASSLMGQTSNQPQHF
TRBV6-5,TRBD1,few,TRBJ2-1,TGTGCCAGCCGCTCCGGGACAGCGGATTACAATGAGCAGTTCTTC,CASRSGTADYNEQFF
TRBV7-9,TRBD1,NA,TRBJ2-1,TGTGCCAGCAGCTCTGACAGGGGGGTCGGTGAGCAGTTCTTC,CASSSDRGVGEQFF
TRBV4-2,NA,NA,TRBJ2-1,TGTGCCAGCAGCCAAGAGAACCGGCGGGAGCAGTTCTTC,CASSQENRREQFF
TRBV3-1/TRBV3-2,NA,few,TRBJ1-6,TGTGCCAGCAGTGGGGATTCACCCCTCCACTTT,CASSGDSPLHF
TRBV2,TRBD1,NA,TRBJ2-2,TGTGCCACCCGGACAGGGGAGGCCGGGGAGCTGTTTTTT,CATRTGEAGELFF
TRBV28,TRBD2,NA,TRBJ2-1,TGTGCCAGCAGCAGCCAGGGACTACTCAATGAGCAGTTCTTC,CASSSQGLLNEQFF
TRBV28,TRBD1,NA,TRBJ1-2,TGTGCCAGCAGGCTCGAGAGGGGGCGAGTGGGGACTAACTATGGCTACACCTTC,CASRLERGRVGTNYGYTF
TRBV19,NA,NA,TRBJ1-6,TGTGCCAGTAGTATACTAACGCAGGGAGATTCACCCCTCCACTTT,CASSILTQGDSPLHF
TRBV29-1,NA,NA,TRBJ1-4,TGCAGCGCCTCTTTTGGGGGAGGGGTGTTTTTT,CSASFGGGVFF
TRBV7-8,NA,NA,TRBJ1-2,TGTGCCAGCAGCGCTGGGACAAACTCGGGCTATGGCTACACCTTC,CASSAGTNSGYGYTF
TRBV6-1,TRBD1,NA,TRBJ1-1,TGTGCCAGCAGTGAACAGGGGGCCGTGGGCACTGAAGCTTTCTTT,CASSEQGAVGTEAFF
TRBV6-5,TRBD2,NA,TRBJ2-7,TGTGCCAGCAGGCGACTAGCGGGGGGGTACGAGCAGTACTTC,CASRRLAGGYEQYF
TRBV12-1,NA,NA,TRBJ2-1,TGTGCCAGCAGCCCCTGTACGGAGCAGTTCTTC,CASSPCTEQFF
TRBV4-1,NA,NA,TRBJ2-3,TGCGCCAGCAGCCAAGATCCCCAGGGTAGGGGAGCAGATACGCAGTATTTT,CASSQDPQGRGADTQYF
TRBV5-5,NA,NA,TRBJ1-1,TGTGCCAGCAGCGGCCCCTACACAGGGTTGGGGACTGAAGCTTTCTTT,CASSGPYTGLGTEAFF
TRBV28,NA,NA,TRBJ2-5,TGTGCCAGCAGGCCCTGGGCAGCCCAGCAAGAGACCCAGTACTTC,CASRPWAAQQETQYF
TRBV5-1,TRBD2,NA,TRBJ2-7,TGCGCTAGCAGCTGGGCTAGCGGGAAATCCTACGAGCAGTACTTC,CASSWASGKSYEQYF
TRBV6-5,TRBD1,few,TRBJ1-1,TGTGCCAGCAGTTACTCGAACAGGGGCATGAACACTGAAGCTTTCTTT,CASSYSNRGMNTEAFF
TRBV9,TRBD1,NA,TRBJ2-7,TGTGCCAGCAGCGCCAAGGGGGGACAGGGTATGGAGCAGTACTTC,CASSAKGGQGMEQYF
TRBV28,NA,NA,TRBJ1-5,TGTGCCAGCTGTTTGGGTGGGGGGGCCGGGGATCAGCCCCAGCATTTT,CASCLGGGAGDQPQHF